This TCR beta chain was identified during a study of shared clonotypes between healthy human individuals (dated by TCRdb to the early 2020s). About the investigation overall: The cohort included three men and a couple of women between 18 and 49 years of age. For each donor, CD4 naive and CD4 memory were each run on three plates, CD8 naive on two plates, and CD8 memory on one plate. To estimate repertoire size and how much clonotype sharing occurs between individuals, the study deeply sequenced the blood TCR repertoires of several healthy adults. To increase sequencing depth and limit assay-specific biases, different laboratories used diverse techniques to prepare libraries and sequence TCR repertoires. Between about 0.85 and 10 billion PBMCs per donor were obtained by leukapheresis.

With respect to this clone: Its specific antigen is unknown. No per-base quality is available; no much larger clone lies one base away.

TCR CDR3 regions were amplified from genomic DNA by multiplex PCR using the deep immunoSEQ assay. Extracted genomic DNA from each cell subset was spread evenly across all wells of several immunoSEQ 96-well plates, with each plate serving as a replicate. Each replicate PCR for sorted subsets received 150 to 250 ng genomic DNA, equal to about 30,000 T cell genomes. Purified libraries were measured with a Qubit 3.0 fluorometer, size-checked on a Bioanalyzer 2100, and measured again with the KAPA Library Quantification kit. Every immunoSEQ 96-well plate was sequenced on a dedicated single-read 150-cycle Illumina NextSeq 550 flow cell. Turning to the authors' computational methods: Because the immunoSEQ output included only junctional sequences and no quality scores, the filtering could not be the same as the filtering used for full-length reads. Sequences were annotated with PyIR, a Python wrapper for IgBLAST v1.9, and V/J genes and CDR3 were assigned using IMGT germline references. Reads with weak V/J assignments (E-value above 1e-6), missing CDR3, stop codons, out-of-frame junctions, or ambiguous translated residues were removed. V3J clonotypes were defined by identical inferred V gene, J gene, and CDR3 amino acid sequence. Percentage overlap between repertoires was computed as shared unique clonotypes divided by the size of the smaller repertoire. Three approaches were used to assess repertoire richness: RTK rarefaction, the Chao1 estimator, and Recon v2.1 estimates of unobserved clonotypes. For all TCRbeta clonotypes obtained by the gDNA method from a few donors, generation probabilities were computed with OLGA. TCRdb provides this immuneACCESS table in a form limited to in-frame rearrangements. Some clones are lacking; in checked studies, under half of them reflect an unresolved V gene, and why the rest are absent is not known. The DNA gave D and trimming, while V, J and clone size come from that table. The sample contains 2 million to 2.5 million clones, about 90% of them found a single time. 0.37% of the sample is held by the ten biggest clonotypes.

Donors were healthy HIV-negative adults with no recently reported acute infections or vaccinations. Every donor was a Caucasian adult residing in Nashville, Tennessee, USA. Magnetic negative selection was used to enrich CD4+ T cells, after which naive cells were positively selected on CD45RA and the negative fraction became the memory subset. After blood collection by leukapheresis, PBMCs were isolated using Ficoll-Histopaque density gradient centrifugation and then cryopreserved in the vapor phase of liquid nitrogen. Purity and quantity of every magnetically sorted T cell population were checked by analytical flow cytometry. Each sorted fraction had its genomic DNA isolated and then quantified by UV absorbance on a Nanodrop 2000c. The cysteine opens and the phenylalanine closes a CDR3 of 12 amino acids. The retained sequence is limited to the CDR3, 36 bases, with the frame set at the first base. Via the germline V gene (reference sequence), CDR1 is LNHDA and CDR2 SQIVND. Trimming costs V 10 bases and J 5 bases, and their ends lie 14 bases apart.

What the research found in general, with its limitations: Pairwise subsampling led to the expectation that sequencing depth would affect the degree of clonotype sharing among donors. Larger estimated clonotype richness was generally found for naive subsets than for memory subsets. Across four donors, approximately 4.9% of naive CD4, around 3.5% of naive CD8, around 2.5% of memory CD4, and under 0.45% of memory CD8 clonotypes were shared. Clonotypes shared by all four sorted-subset donors showed higher generation probabilities than non-shared clonotypes. Sampling was restricted to blood, and TCR repertoires in tissue are likely to differ from TCR repertoires in blood. Because the study included a small number of donors, the genetic and exposure-history diversity represented was limited. Even with the large sequencing depth, rarefaction of the sorted-subset datasets indicated that sequencing was incomplete.

The sequence derives from a man between 18 and 29 years old in good health. Some clones in this sample may be carry-over from other donors' samples. Recombination joined TRBV19 with TRBJ1-1; TRBD1 could be the D gene, as 6 bases match. Sequencing was performed on naive CD4+ T cells from PBMCs. Interpreted using the paper, the cell subset or site label stands for: CD45RA+ positively selected. The CDR3 reads as follows: CATLARGTEAFF. In nucleotide form, the sequence is TGTGCCACCCTTGCCAGGGGAACTGAAGCTTTCTTT.